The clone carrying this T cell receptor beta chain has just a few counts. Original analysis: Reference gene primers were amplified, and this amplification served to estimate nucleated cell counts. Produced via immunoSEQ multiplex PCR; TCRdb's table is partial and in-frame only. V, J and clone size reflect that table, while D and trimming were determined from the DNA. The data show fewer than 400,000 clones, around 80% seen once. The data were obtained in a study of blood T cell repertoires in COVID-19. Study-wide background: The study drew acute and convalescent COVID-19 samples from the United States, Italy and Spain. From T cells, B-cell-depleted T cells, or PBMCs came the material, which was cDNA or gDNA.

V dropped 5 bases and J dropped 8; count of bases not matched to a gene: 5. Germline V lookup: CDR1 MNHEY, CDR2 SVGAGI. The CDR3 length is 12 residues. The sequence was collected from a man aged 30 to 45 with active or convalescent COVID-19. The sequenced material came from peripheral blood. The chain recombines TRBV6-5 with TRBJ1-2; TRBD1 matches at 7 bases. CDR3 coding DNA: TGTGCCAGCAGTAAGGGGGCTCGCGGCTACACCTTC. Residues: CASSKGARGYTF.